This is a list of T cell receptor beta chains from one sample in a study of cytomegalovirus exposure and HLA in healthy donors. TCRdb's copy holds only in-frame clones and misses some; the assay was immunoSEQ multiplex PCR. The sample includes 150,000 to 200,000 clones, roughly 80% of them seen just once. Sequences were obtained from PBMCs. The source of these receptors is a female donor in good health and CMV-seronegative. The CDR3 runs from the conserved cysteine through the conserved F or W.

CASSPQQGTGELFF TRBV19
CASSPGLAVSGGETQYF TRBV11-3
CASSSKLAGVPDTQYF TRBV28
CASSGPGQGTKGYTF TRBV9
CSVVRGLGGELFF TRBV29-1
CASSLWGTGRLLNTEAFF TRBV5-6
CASRPGGPSGANVLTF TRBV5-6
CASSLERLAGGYEQFF TRBV7-9
CASSPSPRAATNEKLFF TRBV28
CASSETGQIYEQYF TRBV28
CASSFSRTNEQFF TRBV14
CASSFTPGHQAVTEAFF TRBV7-2
CASSDLGRSSYEQYF TRBV6-1
CASSRDRGTEAFF TRBV7-8